This entry lists 16 T cell receptor beta chains sequenced from one sample in a study of blood T cell repertoires in COVID-19. The assay was immunoSEQ multiplex PCR, and TCRdb's table has in-frame clones only and misses some. Of a few hundred thousand clones listed, 82% are singletons. The sequencing input was peripheral blood. These receptors originate from a young woman with acute or convalescent COVID-19.

The chain combines TRBV7-8 with TRBJ1-3, with 7 bases matching TRBD1. This CDR3 region has 15 residues. CDR1 is SGHVS and CDR2 is FQNEAQ in the germline V gene. With 1 base clipped from V and 2 bases from J, the junction kept 2 bases outside the gene matches. CDR3 sequence: CASSLVTGAGNTIYF. As DNA, the CDR3 is TGTGCCAGCAGCTTAGTCACAGGGGCTGGAAACACCATATATTTT.

V is TRBV29-1 and J is TRBJ2-7, with D possibly matching TRBD1 (6 bases). Between the trimmed V and J ends, which lost 4 bases and 5 bases, there was a span of 15 bases. Germline CDR1 and CDR2: SQVTM and ANQGSEA. This CDR3 comprises 13 residues. For the CDR3, the DNA is TGCAGCGTTGGACCCAGGGGTGGGAACGAGCAGTACTTC. The encoded protein is CSVGPRGGNEQYF.

The J gene is TRBJ1-5, the V gene TRBV2; D is perhaps TRBD1 (6 bases). V lost 5 bases, J lost 5 bases, and 10 bases lay in between. Per the germline V gene, CDR1 is SNHLY and CDR2 is FYNNEI. This CDR3 contains 13 residues. The CDR3 DNA reads TGTGCCAGCAGTCCGACAGGCCATCAGCCCCAGCATTTT. It yields the protein CASSPTGHQPQHF. Filled out from reference TRBV2 and TRBJ1-5, the complete variable domain reads EPEVTQTPSHQVTQMGQEVILRCVPISNHLYFYWYRQILGQKVEFLVSFYNNEISEKSEIFDDQFSVERPDGSNFTLKIRSTKLEDSAMYFCASSPTGHQPQHFGDGTRLSIL.

V and J are TRBV7-9 and TRBJ2-3; 11 bases are a match to TRBD2. CDR1 and CDR2 from the germline V gene are SEHNR and FQNEAQ (reference sequence). Trimming at V came to 5 bases and at J to 1 base, leaving 2 bases not matched to a gene. The CDR3 is 15 amino acids. DNA for the CDR3: TGTGCCAGCAGCCTACTAGCGGGAGGCACAGATACGCAGTATTTT. It encodes CASSLLAGGTDTQYF.

The chain links TRBV4-3 to TRBJ2-7; 11 bases line up with TRBD2. V gave up 0 bases and J gave up 5 bases; unmatched junction bases: 6. CDR1 LGHNA and CDR2 YSLEER come from the germline V gene. The length of the CDR3 is 16 residues. In nucleotides, the CDR3 is TGCGCCAGCAGCCAAGAACTAGCGGGAGAGGGGAACGAGCAGTACTTC. This codes for CASSQELAGEGNEQYF.

The chain has TRBV27 and TRBJ2-1; 11 bases fit TRBD2. In germline, CDR1 is MNHEY, CDR2 SMNVEV (reference sequence). The ends lost 6 bases at V and 10 bases at J; junction bases unmatched: 11. This CDR3 is 15 amino acids long. The CDR3 bases are TGTGCCAGCAGGCCGGGACTAGCGGCCGTTGGCGAGCAGTTCTTC. Translated, it gives CASRPGLAAVGEQFF.

This CDR3 reads CASSLGGRATDTQYF. CDR3 bases: TGTGCCAGCAGCTTAGGTGGGAGGGCCACAGATACGCAGTATTTT. The V and J genes are TRBV11-3 and TRBJ2-3, with 7 bases identical to TRBD2. J lost 2 bases, V lost 1 base, and 3 bases had no gene match. CDR1 SGHNT and CDR2 YENEEA come from the germline V gene. The CDR3 extends over 15 amino acids.

The chain joins TRBV5-4 to TRBJ2-7; 13 nucleotides match TRBD2. Trimming at V came to 4 bases and at J to 0 bases, leaving 4 bases not matched to a gene. The CDR3 has 16 residues. Germline V lookup: CDR1 SGHNT, CDR2 YYREEE (reference sequence). The CDR3 DNA reads TGTGCCAGCAGCGTAGGACTAGCGGGGGTCTCCTACGAGCAGTACTTC. Its translation is CASSVGLAGVSYEQYF.

The chain joins TRBV25-1 to TRBJ2-5; D remains ambiguous. V shed 1 base and J shed 5 bases, with 5 bases lying between them. The germline gives CDR1 MGHDK, CDR2 SYGVNS. The CDR3 consists of 12 residues. The CDR3 protein is CASSEFVETQYF. CDR3 DNA sequence: TGTGCCAGCAGTGAATTCGTGGAGACCCAGTACTTC.

The chain combines TRBV2 with TRBJ1-1, with D possibly TRBD1 on 5 matching bases. The V gene's germline CDR1 is SNHLY and CDR2 FYNNEI. The CDR3 spans 15 residues. V was pared by 8 bases and J by 0 bases, with 16 bases between. The CDR3 coding sequence is TGTGCCAGCCGGGCGGGGTGGGGGATGAACACTGAAGCTTTCTTT. Translating it yields CASRAGWGMNTEAFF.

In regard to this clone: An end of the junction differs from the germline gene, which may be a read error. The chain links TRBV18 to TRBJ2-2, with a tentative D call TRBD1 (6 bases). The germline V gene encodes CDR1 KGHSH and CDR2 LQKENI. The CDR3 sequence is 16 residues long. The CDR3: CASSPRQVPNTGELFF. In nucleotides, the CDR3 is TGTGCCAGCTCTCCACGACAGGTCCCCAACACCGGGGAGCTGTTTTTT.

The chain is built from TRBV19 and TRBJ1-1, with 9 nucleotides matching TRBD1. Germline V gene lookup returns CDR1 LNHDA and CDR2 SQIVND (reference sequence). J was trimmed by 3 bases and V by 2 bases; bases with no gene match: 1. There are 14 residues in the CDR3. Written as DNA, the CDR3 is TGTGCCAGTAGTATAAGGACAGGGGACACTGAAGCTTTCTTT. It is translated as CASSIRTGDTEAFF.

CDR3 sequence: CASSPGQVASGNTIYF. In nucleotides, the CDR3 is TGTGCCAGCAGCCCAGGACAGGTTGCCTCTGGAAACACCATATATTTT. This rearrangement joins TRBV7-9 to TRBJ1-3; 7 bases line up with TRBD1. Unmatched junction bases numbered 7, after V lost 5 bases and J lost 0 bases. Germline loops: CDR1 SEHNR, CDR2 FQNEAQ (reference sequence). This CDR3 comprises 16 residues. Full variable domain (outside the CDR3, taken from reference TRBV7-9 and TRBJ1-3): DTGVSQNPRHKITKRGQNVTFRCDPISEHNRLYWYRQTLGQGPEFLTYFQNEAQLEKSRLLSDRFSAERPKGSFSTLEIQRTEQGDSAMYLCASSPGQVASGNTIYFGEGSWLTVV.

The CDR3 loop reads CASSLHGTSKETQYF. The CDR3 coding sequence is TGTGCCAGCAGCTTACATGGGACATCGAAAGAGACCCAGTACTTC. The chain uses TRBV7-9 and TRBJ2-5; D may be TRBD1 (6 bases). Germline CDR1 is SEHNR and CDR2 is FQNEAQ (reference sequence). The V end was cut by 2 bases, the J end by 3 bases, with 13 bases between. This CDR3 contains 15 residues.

This clone has only one observation. The chain combines TRBV19 with TRBJ2-1; the match to TRBD2 covers 7 bases. Germline V gene sequence: CDR1 LNHDA, CDR2 SQIVND (reference sequence). This CDR3 is 16 amino acids long. The V gene end was trimmed by 1 base and the J gene end by 7 bases; junction bases not matched to a gene: 10. The CDR3 DNA sequence: TGTGCCAGTAGTATAGTGGGCTTCTCGGGAGGTAATGAGCAGTTCTTC. Its translation is CASSIVGFSGGNEQFF.

The chain joins TRBV3-1 (or the pseudogene TRBV3-2) to TRBJ2-7, with 7 bases lining up with TRBD1. Germline V gene data show CDR1 as LGHDT and CDR2 as YNNKEL (reference sequence). The CDR3 extends over 16 amino acids. Trimming at V came to 4 bases and at J to 6 bases, leaving 15 bases not matched to a gene. In DNA, the CDR3 is TGTGCCAGCAGCCTTGGGACAGCGCTAACTGATCCCGAGCAGTACTTC. It specifies CASSLGTALTDPEQYF.